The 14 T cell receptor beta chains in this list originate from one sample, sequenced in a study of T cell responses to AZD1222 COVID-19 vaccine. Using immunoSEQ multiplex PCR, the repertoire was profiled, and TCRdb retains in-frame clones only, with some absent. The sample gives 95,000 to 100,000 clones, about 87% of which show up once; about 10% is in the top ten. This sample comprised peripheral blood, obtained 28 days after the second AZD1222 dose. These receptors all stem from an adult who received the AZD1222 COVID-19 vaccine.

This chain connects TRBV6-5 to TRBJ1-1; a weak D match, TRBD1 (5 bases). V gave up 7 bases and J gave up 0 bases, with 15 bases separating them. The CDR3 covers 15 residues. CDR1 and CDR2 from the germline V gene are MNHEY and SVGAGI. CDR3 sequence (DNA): TGTGCCAGCACCCCGCCGGGGCAGTTGAACACTGAAGCTTTCTTT. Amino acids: CASTPPGQLNTEAFF.

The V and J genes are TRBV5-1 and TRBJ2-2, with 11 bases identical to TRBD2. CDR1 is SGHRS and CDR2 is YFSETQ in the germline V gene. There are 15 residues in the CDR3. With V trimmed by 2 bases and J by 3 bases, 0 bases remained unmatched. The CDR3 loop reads CASSLLAGDTGELFF. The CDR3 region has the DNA TGCGCCAGCAGCTTACTAGCGGGAGACACCGGGGAGCTGTTTTTT. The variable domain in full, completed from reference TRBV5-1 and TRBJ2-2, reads KAGVTQTPRYLIKTRGQQVTLSCSPISGHRSVSWYQQTPGQGLQFLFEYFSETQRNKGNFPGRFSGRQFSNSRSEMNVSTLELGDSALYLCASSLLAGDTGELFFGEGSRLTVL.

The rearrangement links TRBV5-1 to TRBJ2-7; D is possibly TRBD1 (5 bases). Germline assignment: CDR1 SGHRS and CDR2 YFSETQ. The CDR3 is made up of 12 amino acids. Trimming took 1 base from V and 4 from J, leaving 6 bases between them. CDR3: CASSLTGYEQYF. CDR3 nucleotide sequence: TGCGCCAGCAGCTTGACAGGTTACGAGCAGTACTTC.

The CDR3 reads CATRGREVNEQYF. CDR3 nucleotide sequence: TGTGCCACCCGGGGACGGGAGGTCAACGAGCAGTACTTC. The chain joins TRBV9 to TRBJ2-7, with 7 bases matching TRBD2. CDR3 length: 13 residues. Germline V CDR1 and CDR2: SGDLS, YYNGEE. The trim removed 9 bases at V and 5 bases at J, leaving 11 bases unmatched.

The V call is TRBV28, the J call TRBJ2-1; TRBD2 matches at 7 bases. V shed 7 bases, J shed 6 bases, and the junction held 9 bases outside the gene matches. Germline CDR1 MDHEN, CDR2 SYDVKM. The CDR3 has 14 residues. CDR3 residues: CASNLGGRVNEQFF. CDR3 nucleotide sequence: TGTGCCAGCAACCTGGGGGGGAGGGTCAATGAGCAGTTCTTC.

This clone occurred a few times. CDR3 loop: CASSPWREGPYNEQFF. CDR3 nucleotides: TGTGCCAGCAGCCCCTGGCGGGAGGGCCCCTACAATGAGCAGTTCTTC. This chain uses TRBV9 with TRBJ2-1; 9 bases are a match to TRBD2. The germline CDR1 and CDR2 sequences are SGDLS and YYNGEE. The ends lost 4 bases at V and 2 bases at J; junction bases unmatched: 7. The CDR3 contains 16 residues.

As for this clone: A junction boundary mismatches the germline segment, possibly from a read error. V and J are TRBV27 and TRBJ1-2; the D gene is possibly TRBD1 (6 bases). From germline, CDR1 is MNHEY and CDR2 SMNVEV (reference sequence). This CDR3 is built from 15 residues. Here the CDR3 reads CVSTSSARGAYGYTF. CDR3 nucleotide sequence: TGTGTCAGCACCTCCTCGGCCCGGGGGGCCTATGGCTACACCTTC.

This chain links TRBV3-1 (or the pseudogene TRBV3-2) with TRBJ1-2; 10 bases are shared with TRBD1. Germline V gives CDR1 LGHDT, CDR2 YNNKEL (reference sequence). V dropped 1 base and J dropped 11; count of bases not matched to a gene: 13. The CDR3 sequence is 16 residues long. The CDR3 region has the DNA TGTGCCAGCAGCCAAGCGAGGGGACAGGGGCCCGGCTTGTACACCTTC. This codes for CASSQARGQGPGLYTF.

The CDR3 sequence: CASSLSGYNEQFF. Written as DNA, the CDR3 is TGTGCCAGCAGCTTATCGGGCTACAATGAGCAGTTCTTC. The V gene is TRBV11-3, the J gene TRBJ2-1; unclear D gene. V was shortened by 2 bases and J by 3 bases, with 5 bases between the two germline ends. The V gene's germline CDR1 is SGHNT and CDR2 YENEEA. The CDR3 contains 13 residues. Full variable domain (remainder filled in from reference TRBV11-3 and TRBJ2-1): EAGVVQSPRYKIIEKKQPVAFWCNPISGHNTLYWYLQNLGQGPELLIRYENEEAVDDSQLPKDRFSAERLKGVDSTLKIQPAELGDSAVYLCASSLSGYNEQFFGPGTRLTVL.

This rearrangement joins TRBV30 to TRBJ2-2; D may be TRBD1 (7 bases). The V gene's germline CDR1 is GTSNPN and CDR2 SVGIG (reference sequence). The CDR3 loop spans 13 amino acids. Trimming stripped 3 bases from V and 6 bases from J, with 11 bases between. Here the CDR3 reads CAWRARGAGELFF. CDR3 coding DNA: TGTGCCTGGAGGGCCAGGGGGGCCGGGGAGCTGTTTTTT. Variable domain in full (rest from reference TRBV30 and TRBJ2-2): SQTIHQWPATLVQPVGSPLSLECTVEGTSNPNLYWYRQAAGRGLQLLFYSVGIGQISSEVPQNLSASRPQDRQFILSSKKLLLSDSGFYLCAWRARGAGELFFGEGSRLTVL.

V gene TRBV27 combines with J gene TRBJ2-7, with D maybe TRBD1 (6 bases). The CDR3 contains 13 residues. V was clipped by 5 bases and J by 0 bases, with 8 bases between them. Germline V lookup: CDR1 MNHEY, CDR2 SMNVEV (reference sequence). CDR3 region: CASSGTTSYEQYF. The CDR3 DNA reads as TGTGCCAGCAGTGGGACAACCTCCTACGAGCAGTACTTC.

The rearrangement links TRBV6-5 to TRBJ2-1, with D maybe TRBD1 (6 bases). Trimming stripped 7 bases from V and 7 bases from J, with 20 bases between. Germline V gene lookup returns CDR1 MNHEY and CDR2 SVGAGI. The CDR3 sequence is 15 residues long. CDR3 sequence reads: CASITGYGGVNEQFF. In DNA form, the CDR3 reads TGTGCCAGCATCACAGGGTATGGCGGAGTTAATGAGCAGTTCTTC.

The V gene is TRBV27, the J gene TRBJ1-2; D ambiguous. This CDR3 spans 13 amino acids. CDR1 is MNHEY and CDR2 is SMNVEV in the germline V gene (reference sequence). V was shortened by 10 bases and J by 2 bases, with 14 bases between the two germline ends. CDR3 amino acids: CATKRGPNYGYTF. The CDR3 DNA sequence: TGTGCCACGAAGCGAGGGCCCAACTATGGCTACACCTTC.

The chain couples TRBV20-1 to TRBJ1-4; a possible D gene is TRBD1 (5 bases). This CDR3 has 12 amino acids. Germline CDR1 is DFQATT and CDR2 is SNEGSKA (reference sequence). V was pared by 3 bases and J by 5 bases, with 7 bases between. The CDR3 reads CSASGGNEKLFF. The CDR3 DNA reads TGCAGTGCTAGTGGGGGGAATGAAAAACTGTTTTTT.